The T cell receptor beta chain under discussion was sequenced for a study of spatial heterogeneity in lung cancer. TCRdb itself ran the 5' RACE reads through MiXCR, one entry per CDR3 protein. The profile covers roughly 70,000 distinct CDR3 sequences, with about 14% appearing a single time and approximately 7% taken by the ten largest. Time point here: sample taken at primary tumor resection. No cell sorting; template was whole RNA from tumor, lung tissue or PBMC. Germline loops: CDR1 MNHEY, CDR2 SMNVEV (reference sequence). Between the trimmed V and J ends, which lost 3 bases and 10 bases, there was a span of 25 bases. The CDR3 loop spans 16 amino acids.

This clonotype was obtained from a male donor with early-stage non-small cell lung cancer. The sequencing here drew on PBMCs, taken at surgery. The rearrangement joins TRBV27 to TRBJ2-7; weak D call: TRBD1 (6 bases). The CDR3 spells CASSLVFNPTQGPQYF. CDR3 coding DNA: TGTGCCAGCAGTTTGGTGTTCAATCCGACTCAGGGGCCACAGTACTTC.